This paragraph covers one T cell receptor (beta chain) sequence. Germline V gives CDR1 LNHDA, CDR2 SQIVND (reference sequence). V was shortened by 1 base and J by 2 bases, with 8 bases between the two germline ends. This CDR3 is 14 amino acids long. The record originates from a study of blood T cell repertoires in COVID-19. About the study: Sources were T cells, B-cell-depleted T cells, or PBMCs; the material itself was cDNA or gDNA.

Per the original data handling: How many nucleated cells were present was estimated from reference gene primer amplification. Some clones are missing from TCRdb's copy, which holds only in-frame ones; the method was immunoSEQ multiplex PCR. The V and J calls and clone size come from that table; D and trimming were worked out from the DNA. The sample shows roughly 300,000 clones, roughly 83% of them seen only once. The sequenced material came from peripheral blood. The sequence was collected from a woman aged 45-59 years with acute or convalescent COVID-19. The V and J genes are TRBV19 and TRBJ1-2; maybe TRBD1 (5 bases). CDR3 residues: CASSIGRGNYGYTF. The CDR3 nucleotides read TGTGCCAGTAGTATAGGTCGGGGGAACTATGGCTACACCTTC.